The rows below give T cell receptor beta chains drawn from one sample of a study of graft-versus-host responses after intestinal transplantation. Antigens of these TCRs are unknown. Libraries were prepared by immunoSEQ multiplex PCR; TCRdb keeps only in-frame clonotypes and omits some of them. This sample yields about 41,000 clones, of which roughly 96% are seen a single time; about 0.55% belongs to the top ten. Source: unstimulated CD8+ T cells sorted from spleen or lymph node cells, taken before transplant. Every receptor here comes from a human donor who was the organ donor for an intestinal transplant. The CDR3 runs from the conserved cysteine through the conserved F or W. D genes are given only for firm matches. The size field is filled for only some rows; it gives once, few, many or a size class.

d_gene	v_gene	j_gene	len	abundance	CDR3nt	CDR3aa
TRBD2	TRBV13	TRBJ2-7	16	NA	TGTGCCAGCAGCTCCCGAGGGACTAGCCTAATAGACGAGCAGTACTTC	CASSSRGTSLIDEQYF
NA	TRBV4-3	TRBJ1-5	15	NA	TGCGCCAGCAGCCAAGAGCAACAGATCAATCAGCCCCAGCATTTT	CASSQEQQINQPQHF
TRBD2	TRBV5-1	TRBJ2-3	18	NA	TGCGCCAGCAGCTTGCCTAGCGGGGGGGCAATAATCACAGATACGCAGTATTTT	CASSLPSGGAIITDTQYF
NA	TRBV19	TRBJ1-5	12	NA	TGTGCCAGTAGTATAGCCTATCAGCCCCAGCATTTT	CASSIAYQPQHF
TRBD2	TRBV19	TRBJ2-7	14	once	TGTGCCAGTAGTAGAGCGGGGGGATCCTACGAGCAGTACTTC	CASSRAGGSYEQYF
NA	TRBV7-9	TRBJ1-2	14	NA	TGTGCCAGCAGCTCCCCTTTCCCGGCCTATGGCTACACCTTC	CASSSPFPAYGYTF
NA	TRBV7-9	TRBJ2-7	14	NA	TGTGCCAGCAGCGACAGGATGGAAAACTACGAGCAGTACTTC	CASSDRMENYEQYF
TRBD1	TRBV13	TRBJ1-1	19	NA	TGTGCCAGCAGCTTAGGATCAGAAAGACAGGGGGCGCGCAACACTGAAGCTTTCTTT	CASSLGSERQGARNTEAFF
TRBD1	TRBV19	TRBJ2-1	14	NA	TGTGCCAGTATTCCCGAGGGGGCACCCAATGAGCAGTTCTTC	CASIPEGAPNEQFF
NA	TRBV29-1	TRBJ2-7	14	few	TGCAGCGTTGAACTACCTAACAGGGCCTACGAGCAGTACTTC	CSVELPNRAYEQYF
NA	TRBV6-1	TRBJ1-6	15	NA	TGTGCCAGCAGTGAATATAGGGAATGGAATTCACCCCTCCACTTT	CASSEYREWNSPLHF
NA	TRBV7-2	TRBJ2-3	14	NA	TGTGCCAGCAGCTCAGTACTAGGCACAGATACGCAGTATTTT	CASSSVLGTDTQYF
TRBD2	TRBV6-5	TRBJ2-7	15	NA	TGTGCCAGCAGTTGGAGCGGGGGGCCGGGCTACGAGCAGTACTTC	CASSWSGGPGYEQYF